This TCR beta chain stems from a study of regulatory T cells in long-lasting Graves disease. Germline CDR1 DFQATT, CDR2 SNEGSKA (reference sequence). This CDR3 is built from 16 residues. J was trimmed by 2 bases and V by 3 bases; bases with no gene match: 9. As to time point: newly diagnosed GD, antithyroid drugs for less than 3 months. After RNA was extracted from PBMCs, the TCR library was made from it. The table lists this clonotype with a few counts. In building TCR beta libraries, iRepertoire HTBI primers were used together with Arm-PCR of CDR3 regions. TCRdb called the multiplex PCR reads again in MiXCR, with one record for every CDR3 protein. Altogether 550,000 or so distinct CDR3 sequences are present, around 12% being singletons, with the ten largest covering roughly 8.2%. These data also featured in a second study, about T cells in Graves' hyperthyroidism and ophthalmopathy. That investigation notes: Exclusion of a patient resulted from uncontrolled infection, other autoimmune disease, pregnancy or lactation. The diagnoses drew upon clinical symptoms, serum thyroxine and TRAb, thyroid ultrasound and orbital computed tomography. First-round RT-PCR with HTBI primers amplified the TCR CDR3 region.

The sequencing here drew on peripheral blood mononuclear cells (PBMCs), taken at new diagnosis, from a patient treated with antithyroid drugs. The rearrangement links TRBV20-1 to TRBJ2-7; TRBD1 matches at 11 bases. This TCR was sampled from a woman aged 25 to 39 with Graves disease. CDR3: CSARDRGPSSPYEQYF. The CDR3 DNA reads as TGCAGTGCTAGGGACAGGGGGCCCTCCTCGCCCTACGAGCAGTACTTC.